The 19 T cell receptor beta chains below all came from one sample that was sequenced in a study of cytomegalovirus exposure and HLA in healthy donors. PCR employed 60 Vbeta and 13 Jbeta primers. Using immunoSEQ multiplex PCR, the repertoire was profiled, and TCRdb retains in-frame clones only, with some absent. The repertoire includes 150,000 to 200,000 clones, around 77% of them detected once, and approximately 1.6% sits in the top ten. The source material was PBMCs. Every receptor here comes from a woman in her twenties or thirties in good health and CMV-seronegative.

This chain joins TRBV28 and TRBJ2-3; 8 nucleotides line up with TRBD2. Trimming removed 2 bases from V and 0 bases from J; junction bases left unmatched: 10. The CDR3 extends over 18 amino acids. Germline CDR1 MDHEN, CDR2 SYDVKM. The CDR3: CASSLTRSGGHSTDTQYF. The CDR3 DNA follows: TGTGCCAGCAGTTTAACCCGCAGCGGGGGACATAGCACAGATACGCAGTATTTT.

V is TRBV19 and J is TRBJ1-1, with 7 bases identical to TRBD1. Trimming at V came to 7 bases and at J to 1 base, leaving 6 bases not matched to a gene. This CDR3 is 14 amino acids long. CDR1 and CDR2 from the germline V gene are LNHDA and SQIVND (reference sequence). CDR3 protein: CASTDRQGNTEAFF. Here the CDR3 DNA reads TGTGCCAGTACCGATAGACAGGGGAACACTGAAGCTTTCTTT.

This chain links TRBV19 with TRBJ2-2; 8 bases align to TRBD2. Germline CDR1 LNHDA, CDR2 SQIVND (reference sequence). This CDR3 has 15 residues. V lost 4 bases and J lost 5; bases outside the gene matches: 6. CDR3: CASSTGTRGTGELFF. As DNA, the CDR3 is TGTGCCAGTAGTACCGGGACTAGGGGAACCGGGGAGCTGTTTTTT.

The CDR3 region is CASSSRDRSSYEQYF. CDR3 coding DNA: TGTGCCAGCAGCTCCCGGGACAGGAGCTCCTACGAGCAGTACTTC. The V gene is TRBV5-8, the J gene TRBJ2-7; 8 bases line up with TRBD1. V trimming: 3 bases; J trimming: 0 bases; junction bases outside the gene matches: 5. This CDR3 spans 15 amino acids. Germline CDR1 is SGHTS and CDR2 is YDEGEE.

The CDR3 here is CASSRQGAGNEQFF. The CDR3 coding sequence is TGTGCCTCCTCTCGACAGGGGGCCGGCAATGAGCAGTTCTTC. The chain carries TRBV30 and TRBJ2-1; TRBD1 aligns across 10 bases. The germline V gene has CDR1 GTSNPN and CDR2 SVGIG (reference sequence). The CDR3 runs 14 residues. V trimming: 7 bases; J trimming: 6 bases; junction bases outside the gene matches: 9.

This clone was picked up a small number of times. The V and J genes are TRBV9 and TRBJ1-6, with D possibly TRBD1 on 5 matching bases. Germline CDR1 is SGDLS and CDR2 is YYNGEE. This CDR3 contains 15 residues. Trimming took off 1 base at V and 7 bases at J, with 12 bases between the two ends. The CDR3 loop is CASSVRGVRNSPLHF. In nucleotides, the CDR3 is TGTGCCAGCAGCGTACGGGGGGTCAGGAATTCACCCCTCCACTTT.

As concerns this clone: One junction end disagrees with the germline gene, perhaps due to a read error. The genes are TRBV7-7 and TRBJ2-7; D possibly corresponds to TRBD2 (5 bases). From germline, CDR1 is SSHAT and CDR2 FNYEAQ (reference sequence). This CDR3 region has 15 residues. CDR3 bases: TGTGCTAGCAGCTTAGCGCTCGGTTCAACCTACGAGCAGTACTTC. Amino acids: CASSLALGSTYEQYF.

There are a few counts of this clone. An end of the junction does not agree with germline; a read error may underlie this. The chain recombines TRBV14 with TRBJ1-4, with D possibly TRBD1 on 6 matching bases. Per the germline V gene, CDR1 is SGHDN and CDR2 is FVKESK. The length of the CDR3 is 16 residues. The CDR3 nucleotides read TGTGCCAGCAGCCAAGATGAAGGGACAACGAATGAAAAACTGTTTTTT. It codes for CASSQDEGTTNEKLFF. The full variable domain, with the rest looked up from reference TRBV14 and TRBJ1-4, is EAGVTQFPSHSVIEKGQTVTLRCDPISGHDNLYWYRRVMGKEIKFLLHFVKESKQDESGMPNNRFLAERTGGTYSTLKVQPAELEDSGVYFCASSQDEGTTNEKLFFGSGTQLSVL.

The chain employs TRBV5-6 and TRBJ1-2; D not certain. The germline CDR1 and CDR2 sequences are SGHDT and YYEEEE. This CDR3 is built from 16 residues. V was pared by 0 bases and J by 6 bases, with 18 bases between. The CDR3 DNA sequence: TGTGCCAGCAGCTTGGAAGTTGTCAGGCTGATGGATGGCTACACCTTC. Protein: CASSLEVVRLMDGYTF.

The CDR3 bases are TGTGCCAGCACCTCGACAGGGAGATCCTACGAGCAGTACTTC. Its protein product is CASTSTGRSYEQYF. The chain couples TRBV6-1 to TRBJ2-7, with 7 bases lining up with TRBD1. Germline V gives CDR1 MNHNS, CDR2 SASEGT. V gave up 7 bases and J gave up 1 base; unmatched junction bases: 7. This CDR3 is built from 14 residues.

V and J are TRBV28 and TRBJ1-3, with D perhaps TRBD1 (6 bases). Germline-derived CDR1 and CDR2 are MDHEN and SYDVKM. Trimming took off 6 bases at V and 0 bases at J, with 18 bases between the two ends. The length of the CDR3 is 17 residues. The CDR3 is CASSFGGGGFSGNTIYF. CDR3 DNA sequence: TGTGCCAGCAGCTTTGGGGGGGGCGGATTCTCTGGAAACACCATATATTTT.

The chain is built from TRBV18 and TRBJ1-3; D remains unclear. The germline V and J ends were trimmed by 6 bases and 0 bases, with 12 bases remaining between them. Germline CDR1 and CDR2: KGHSH and LQKENI. The CDR3 is made up of 15 amino acids. The CDR3 loop reads CASSDGVYSGNTIYF. For the CDR3, the DNA is TGTGCCAGCTCCGACGGAGTCTACTCTGGAAACACCATATATTTT. Full variable domain (rest looked up from reference TRBV18 and TRBJ1-3): NAGVMQNPRHLVRRRGQEARLRCSPMKGHSHVYWYRQLPEEGLKFMVYLQKENIIDESGMPKERFSAEFPKEGPSILRIQQVVRGDSAAYFCASSDGVYSGNTIYFGEGSWLTVV.

The CDR3 DNA reads TGTGCCACCAGCAGACCGGACGGGGGGAATGAAAAACTGTTTTTT. Its translation is CATSRPDGGNEKLFF. V usage is TRBV15 and J usage is TRBJ1-4, with D perhaps TRBD1 (5 bases). This CDR3 region has 15 residues. From germline, CDR1 is LNHNV and CDR2 YYDKDF (reference sequence). The ends were cut back, 2 bases at V and 5 bases at J, with 12 bases in the middle. The complete variable domain, with remaining parts taken from reference TRBV15 and TRBJ1-4, reads DAMVIQNPRYQVTQFGKPVTLSCSQTLNHNVMYWYQQKSSQAPKLLFHYYDKDFNNEADTPDNFQSRRPNTSFCFLDIRSPGLGDTAMYLCATSRPDGGNEKLFFGSGTQLSVL.

This clone showed up just a few times. The chain uses TRBV10-3 and TRBJ1-3; no firm D call. Germline-derived CDR1 and CDR2 are ENHRY and SYGVKD. The CDR3 is 15 residues long. V shed 1 base and J shed 3 bases, with 10 bases lying between them. DNA of the CDR3: TGTGCCATCAGTGAGTTCGAGGCTAATGGAAACACCATATATTTT. Translation gives CAISEFEANGNTIYF.

The chain employs TRBV29-1 and TRBJ2-7; a possible D gene is TRBD1 (7 bases). Germline V gives CDR1 SQVTM, CDR2 ANQGSEA. The CDR3 loop spans 14 amino acids. The V end lost 4 bases, the J end lost 7 bases, and 20 bases lay between the germline ends. CDR3: CSVVPGGYRVEQYF. The DNA for the CDR3 is TGCAGCGTTGTCCCAGGGGGGTACAGGGTAGAGCAGTACTTC.

J is TRBJ2-4 and V is TRBV28; a weak D match, TRBD2 (6 bases). Between the trimmed V and J ends, which lost 8 bases and 0 bases, there was a span of 17 bases. CDR1 and CDR2 (germline): MDHEN, SYDVKM. The CDR3 loop spans 16 amino acids. CDR3 region: CASVAVAELAKNIQYF. The CDR3 coding sequence is TGTGCCAGCGTGGCTGTAGCGGAACTAGCCAAAAACATTCAGTACTTC.

The chain employs TRBV20-1 and TRBJ1-2; 7 bases map to TRBD1. V lost 6 bases and J lost 4; bases outside the gene matches: 2. This CDR3 has 11 residues. Germline CDR1 is DFQATT and CDR2 is SNEGSKA (reference sequence). The CDR3, as DNA: TGCAGTGCCCGGGACAGCTATGGCTACACCTTC. This gives the protein CSARDSYGYTF.

This chain uses TRBV4-3 with TRBJ2-7; 8 bases align to TRBD2. CDR3 length equals 15 residues. Per germline, CDR1 LGHNA and CDR2 YSLEER. Germline trimming cut 1 base from V and 0 bases from J; bases unmatched to any gene: 2. CDR3 residues: CASSQVLADSYEQYF. CDR3 DNA sequence: TGCGCCAGCAGCCAAGTACTAGCGGACTCCTACGAGCAGTACTTC.

The rearrangement joins TRBV7-9 to TRBJ2-3, with D perhaps matching TRBD1 (5 bases). The CDR3 consists of 14 residues. V lost 3 bases and J lost 1, with 8 bases in between. The germline V gene encodes CDR1 SEHNR and CDR2 FQNEAQ (reference sequence). DNA for the CDR3: TGTGCCAGCAGCTTGTTACAGGGCACAGATACGCAGTATTTT. Amino acid sequence: CASSLLQGTDTQYF.